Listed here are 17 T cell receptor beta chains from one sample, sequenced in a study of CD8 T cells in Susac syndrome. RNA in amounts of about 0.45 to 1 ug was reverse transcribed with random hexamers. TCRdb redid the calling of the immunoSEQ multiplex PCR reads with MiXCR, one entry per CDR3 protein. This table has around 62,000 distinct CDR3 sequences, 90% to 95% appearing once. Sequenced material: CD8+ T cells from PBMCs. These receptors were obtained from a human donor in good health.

This CDR3 is CSGGKNTEAFF. The CDR3 DNA reads TGCAGCGGTGGGAAGAACACTGAAGCTTTCTTT. The chain employs TRBV29-1 and TRBJ1-1; the D is unclear. The CDR3 extends over 11 amino acids. Trimming pared 7 bases from V and 1 base from J, leaving 7 bases between. CDR1 SQVTM and CDR2 ANQGSEA come from the germline V gene.

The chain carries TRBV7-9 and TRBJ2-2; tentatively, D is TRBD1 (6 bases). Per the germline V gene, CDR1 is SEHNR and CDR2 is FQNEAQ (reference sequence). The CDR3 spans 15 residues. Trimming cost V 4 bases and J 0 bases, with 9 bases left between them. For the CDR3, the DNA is TGTGCCAGCAGCTCGGACAGATCGAACACCGGGGAGCTGTTTTTT. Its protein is CASSSDRSNTGELFF.

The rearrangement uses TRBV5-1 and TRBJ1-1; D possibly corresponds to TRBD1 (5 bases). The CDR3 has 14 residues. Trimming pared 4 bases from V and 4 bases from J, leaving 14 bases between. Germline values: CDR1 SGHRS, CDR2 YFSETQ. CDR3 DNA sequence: TGCGCCAGCAGCGGAACGGGGGGAGGCACTGAAGCTTTCTTT. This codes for CASSGTGGGTEAFF.

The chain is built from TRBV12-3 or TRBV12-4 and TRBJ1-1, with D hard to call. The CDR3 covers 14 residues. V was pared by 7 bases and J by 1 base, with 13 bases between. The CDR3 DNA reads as TGTGCCAGCACCGACGGTCGGGGGAACACTGAAGCTTTCTTT. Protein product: CASTDGRGNTEAFF.

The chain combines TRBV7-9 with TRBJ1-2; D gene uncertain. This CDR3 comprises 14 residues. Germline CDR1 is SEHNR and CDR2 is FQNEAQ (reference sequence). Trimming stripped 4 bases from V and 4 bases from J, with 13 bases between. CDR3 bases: TGTGCCAGCAGCTCAGAGGGTCCGGGCTATGGCTACACCTTC. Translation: CASSSEGPGYGYTF. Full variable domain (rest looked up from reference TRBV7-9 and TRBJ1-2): DTGVSQNPRHKITKRGQNVTFRCDPISEHNRLYWYRQTLGQGPEFLTYFQNEAQLEKSRLLSDRFSAERPKGSFSTLEIQRTEQGDSAMYLCASSSEGPGYGYTFGSGTRLTVV.

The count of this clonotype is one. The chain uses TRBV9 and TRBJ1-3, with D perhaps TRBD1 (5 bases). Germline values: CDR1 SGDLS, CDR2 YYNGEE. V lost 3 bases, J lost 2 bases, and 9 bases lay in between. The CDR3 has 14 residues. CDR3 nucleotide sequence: TGTGCCAGCAGCGCCACAGGTCCTGGAAACACCATATATTTT. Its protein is CASSATGPGNTIYF.

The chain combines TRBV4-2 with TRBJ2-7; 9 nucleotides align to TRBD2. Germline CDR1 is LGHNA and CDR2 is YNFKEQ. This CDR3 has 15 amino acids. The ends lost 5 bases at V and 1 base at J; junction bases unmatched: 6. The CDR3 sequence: CASSGRLAASYEQYF. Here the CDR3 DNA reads TGTGCCAGCAGCGGACGACTAGCGGCGTCCTACGAGCAGTACTTC.

CDR3 coding DNA: TGTGCCAGCAGCCCTCGGGAGGGGAACACCGGGGAGCTGTTTTTT. Its translation: CASSPREGNTGELFF. The V and J genes are TRBV11-2 and TRBJ2-2; TRBD2 matches 8 bases. This CDR3 contains 15 residues. V gave up 5 bases and J gave up 1 base; unmatched junction bases: 3. Germline assignment: CDR1 SGHAT and CDR2 FQNNGV.

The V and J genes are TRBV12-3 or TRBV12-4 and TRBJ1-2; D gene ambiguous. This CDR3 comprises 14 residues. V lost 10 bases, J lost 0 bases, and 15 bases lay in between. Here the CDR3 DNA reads TGTGCCATCGATGTCCTAGGGCCTAACTATGGCTACACCTTC. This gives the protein CAIDVLGPNYGYTF.

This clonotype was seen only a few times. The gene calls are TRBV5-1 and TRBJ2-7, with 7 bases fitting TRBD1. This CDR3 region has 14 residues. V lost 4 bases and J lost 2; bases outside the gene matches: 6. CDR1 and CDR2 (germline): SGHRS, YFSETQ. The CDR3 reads CASSLHRGPYEQYF. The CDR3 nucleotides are TGCGCCAGCAGCCTCCACAGGGGTCCCTACGAGCAGTACTTC.

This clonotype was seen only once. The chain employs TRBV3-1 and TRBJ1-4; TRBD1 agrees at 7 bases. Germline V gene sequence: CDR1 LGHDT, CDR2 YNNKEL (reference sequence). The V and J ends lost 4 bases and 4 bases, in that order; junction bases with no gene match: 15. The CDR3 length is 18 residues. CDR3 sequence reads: CASSPVYLLGGDNEKLFF. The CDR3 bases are TGTGCCAGCAGCCCTGTCTATCTTTTAGGGGGCGATAATGAAAAACTGTTTTTT.

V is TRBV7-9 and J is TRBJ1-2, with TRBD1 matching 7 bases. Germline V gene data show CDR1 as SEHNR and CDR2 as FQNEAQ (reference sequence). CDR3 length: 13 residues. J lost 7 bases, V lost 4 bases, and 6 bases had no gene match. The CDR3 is CASSSTGLSGYTF. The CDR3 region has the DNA TGTGCCAGCAGCTCGACAGGGTTGTCTGGCTACACCTTC. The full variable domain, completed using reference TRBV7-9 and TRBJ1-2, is DTGVSQNPRHKITKRGQNVTFRCDPISEHNRLYWYRQTLGQGPEFLTYFQNEAQLEKSRLLSDRFSAERPKGSFSTLEIQRTEQGDSAMYLCASSSTGLSGYTFGSGTRLTVV.

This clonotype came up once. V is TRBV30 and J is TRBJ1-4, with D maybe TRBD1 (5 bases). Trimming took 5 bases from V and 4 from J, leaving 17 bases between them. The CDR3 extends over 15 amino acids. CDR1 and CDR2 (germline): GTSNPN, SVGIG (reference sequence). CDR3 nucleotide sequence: TGTGCCTGGGCCGAACAGGTTTGGGATAATGAAAAACTGTTTTTT. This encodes CAWAEQVWDNEKLFF. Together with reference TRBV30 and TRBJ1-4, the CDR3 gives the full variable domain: SQTIHQWPATLVQPVGSPLSLECTVEGTSNPNLYWYRQAAGRGLQLLFYSVGIGQISSEVPQNLSASRPQDRQFILSSKKLLLSDSGFYLCAWAEQVWDNEKLFFGSGTQLSVL.

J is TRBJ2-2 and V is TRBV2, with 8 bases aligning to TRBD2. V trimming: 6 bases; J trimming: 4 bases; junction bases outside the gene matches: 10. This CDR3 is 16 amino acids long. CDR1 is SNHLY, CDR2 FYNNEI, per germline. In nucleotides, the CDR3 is TGTGCCAGCAGATCCGGGCCCCGGGAGGGCACCGGGGAGCTGTTTTTT. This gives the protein CASRSGPREGTGELFF.

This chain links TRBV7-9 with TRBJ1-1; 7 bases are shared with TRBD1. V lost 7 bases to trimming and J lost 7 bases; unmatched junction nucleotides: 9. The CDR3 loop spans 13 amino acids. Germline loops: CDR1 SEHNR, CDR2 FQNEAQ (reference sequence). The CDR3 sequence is CASKIQGVVEAFF. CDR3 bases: TGTGCCAGCAAGATCCAGGGGGTAGTTGAAGCTTTCTTT.

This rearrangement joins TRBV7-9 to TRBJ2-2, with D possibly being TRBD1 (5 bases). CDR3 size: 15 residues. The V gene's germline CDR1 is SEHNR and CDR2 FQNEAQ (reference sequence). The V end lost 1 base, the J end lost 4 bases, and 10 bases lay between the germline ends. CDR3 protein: CASSLGREGTGELFF. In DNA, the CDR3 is TGTGCCAGCAGCTTAGGCAGGGAAGGCACCGGGGAGCTGTTTTTT.

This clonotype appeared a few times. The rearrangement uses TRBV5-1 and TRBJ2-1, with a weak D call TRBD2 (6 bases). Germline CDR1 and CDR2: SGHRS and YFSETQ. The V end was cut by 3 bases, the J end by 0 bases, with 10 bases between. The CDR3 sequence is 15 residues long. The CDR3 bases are TGCGCCAGCAGCTCGGGGGTACTCTCCTACAATGAGCAGTTCTTC. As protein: CASSSGVLSYNEQFF.